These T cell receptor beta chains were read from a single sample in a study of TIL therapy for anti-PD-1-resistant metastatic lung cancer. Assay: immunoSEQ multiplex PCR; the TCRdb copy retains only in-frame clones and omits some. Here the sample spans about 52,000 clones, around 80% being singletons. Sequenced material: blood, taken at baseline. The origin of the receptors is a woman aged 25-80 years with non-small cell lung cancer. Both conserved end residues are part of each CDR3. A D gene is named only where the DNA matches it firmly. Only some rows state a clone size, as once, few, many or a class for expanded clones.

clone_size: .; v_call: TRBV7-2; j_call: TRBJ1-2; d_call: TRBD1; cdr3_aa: CASSSTGEHGYTF; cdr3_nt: TGTGCCAGCAGCTCGACAGGGGAGCATGGCTACACCTTC
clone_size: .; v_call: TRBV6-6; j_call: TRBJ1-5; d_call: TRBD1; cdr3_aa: CASTYRQGDQPQHF; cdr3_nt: TGTGCCAGCACCTATAGACAGGGGGATCAGCCCCAGCATTTT
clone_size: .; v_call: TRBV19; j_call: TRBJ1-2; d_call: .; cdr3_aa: CASSILEQSGFYGYTF; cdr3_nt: TGTGCCAGTAGTATATTGGAGCAGTCCGGATTCTATGGCTACACCTTC
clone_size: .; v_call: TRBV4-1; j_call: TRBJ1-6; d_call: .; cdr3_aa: CASSQPTQNSPLHF; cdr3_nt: TGCGCCAGCAGCCAACCTACTCAAAATTCACCCCTCCACTTT
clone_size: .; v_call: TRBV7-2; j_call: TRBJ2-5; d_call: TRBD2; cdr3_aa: CASSLAGGLAGVEYQETQYF; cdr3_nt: TGTGCCAGCAGCTTAGCGGGGGGGCTAGCGGGAGTTGAGTACCAAGAGACCCAGTACTTC
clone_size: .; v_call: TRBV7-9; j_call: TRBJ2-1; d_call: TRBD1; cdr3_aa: CASSSTGGDNEQFF; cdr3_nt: TGTGCCAGCAGCTCGACAGGGGGGGACAATGAGCAGTTCTTC
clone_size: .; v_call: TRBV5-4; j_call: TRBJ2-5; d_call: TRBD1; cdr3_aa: CASSKPDRVRETQYF; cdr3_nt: TGTGCCAGCAGCAAACCGGACAGGGTGAGGGAGACCCAGTACTTC
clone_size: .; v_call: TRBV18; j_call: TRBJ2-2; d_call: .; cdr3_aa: CASSLYDSRNTGELFF; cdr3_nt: TGTGCCAGCTCACTATACGACAGCCGGAACACCGGGGAGCTGTTTTTT
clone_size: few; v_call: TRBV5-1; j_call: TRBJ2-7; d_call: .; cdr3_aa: CASSLVGGHEQYF; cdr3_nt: TGCGCCAGCAGCTTGGTGGGGGGCCACGAGCAGTACTTC
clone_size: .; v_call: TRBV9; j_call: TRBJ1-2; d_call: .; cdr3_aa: CASSVGGARNYGYTF; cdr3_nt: TGTGCCAGCAGCGTAGGCGGGGCGAGGAACTATGGCTACACCTTC
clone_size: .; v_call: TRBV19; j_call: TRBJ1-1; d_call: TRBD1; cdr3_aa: CASSLDREIRTEAFF; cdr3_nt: TGTGCCAGTAGTTTGGACAGGGAGATTCGCACTGAAGCTTTCTTT
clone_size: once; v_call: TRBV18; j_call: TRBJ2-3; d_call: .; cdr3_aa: CASSLQWTATDTQYF; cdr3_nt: TGTGCCAGCTCGCTTCAGTGGACAGCCACAGATACGCAGTATTTT
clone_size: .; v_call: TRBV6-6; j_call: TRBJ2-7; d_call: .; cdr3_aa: CASSYAPTYEQYF; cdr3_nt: TGTGCCAGCAGTTACGCGCCAACCTACGAGCAGTACTTC
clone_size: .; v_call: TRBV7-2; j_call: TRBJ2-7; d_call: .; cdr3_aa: CASSLNWLVYEQYF; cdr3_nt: TGTGCCAGCAGCTTGAACTGGCTTGTCTACGAGCAGTACTTC
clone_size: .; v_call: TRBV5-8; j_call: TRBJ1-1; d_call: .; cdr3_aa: CASSLWGGMNTEAFF; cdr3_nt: TGTGCCAGCAGCCTTTGGGGGGGGATGAACACTGAAGCTTTCTTT
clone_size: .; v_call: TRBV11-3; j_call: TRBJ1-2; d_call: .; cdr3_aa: CASSLSGHYGYTF; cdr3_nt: TGTGCCAGCAGCTTATCAGGCCACTATGGCTACACCTTC
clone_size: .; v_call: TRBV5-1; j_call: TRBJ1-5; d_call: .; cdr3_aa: CASSLNGDRTNQPQHF; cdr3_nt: TGCGCCAGCAGCTTGAACGGAGACAGGACCAATCAGCCCCAGCATTTT
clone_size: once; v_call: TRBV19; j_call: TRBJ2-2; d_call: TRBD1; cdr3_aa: CASSYYRGGTGELFF; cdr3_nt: TGTGCCAGTTCTTATTACAGGGGCGGCACCGGGGAGCTGTTTTTT
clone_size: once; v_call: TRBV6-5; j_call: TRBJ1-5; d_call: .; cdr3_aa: CASRPGWVNQPQHF; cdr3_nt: TGTGCCAGTCGCCCAGGGTGGGTCAATCAGCCCCAGCATTTT
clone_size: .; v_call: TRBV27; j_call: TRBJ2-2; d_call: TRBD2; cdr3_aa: CASSQLAGGRDTGELFF; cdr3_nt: TGTGCCAGCAGTCAGCTAGCGGGGGGGCGGGACACCGGGGAGCTGTTTTTT
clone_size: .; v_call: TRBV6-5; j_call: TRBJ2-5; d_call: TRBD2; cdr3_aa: CASSYFSGVSETQYF; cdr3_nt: TGTGCCAGCAGTTACTTTAGCGGGGTATCAGAGACCCAGTACTTC
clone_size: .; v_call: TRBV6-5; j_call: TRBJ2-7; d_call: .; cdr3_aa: CASSYAPTYEQYF; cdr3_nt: TGTGCCAGCAGTTACGCGCCAACCTACGAGCAGTACTTC
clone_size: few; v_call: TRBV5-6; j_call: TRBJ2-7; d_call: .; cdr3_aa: CASSSYRGLFYEQYF; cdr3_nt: TGTGCCAGCAGCTCCTACAGGGGACTATTCTACGAGCAGTACTTC
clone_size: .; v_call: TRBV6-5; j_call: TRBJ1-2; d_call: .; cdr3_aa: CASNPGAGANYGYTF; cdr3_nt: TGTGCCAGCAACCCCGGGGCGGGAGCTAACTATGGCTACACCTTC
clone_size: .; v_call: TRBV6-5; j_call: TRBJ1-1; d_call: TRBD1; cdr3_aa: CASSFDRGGTEAFF; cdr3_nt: TGTGCCAGCAGCTTTGACAGGGGGGGCACTGAAGCTTTCTTT
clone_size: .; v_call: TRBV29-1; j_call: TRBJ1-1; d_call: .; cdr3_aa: CSVGLGGPEAFF; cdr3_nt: TGCAGCGTTGGGCTTGGGGGGCCTGAAGCTTTCTTT
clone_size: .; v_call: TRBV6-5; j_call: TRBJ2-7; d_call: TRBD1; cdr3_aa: CASTSPGQGAYEQYF; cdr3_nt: TGTGCCAGCACCTCCCCGGGACAGGGGGCTTACGAGCAGTACTTC
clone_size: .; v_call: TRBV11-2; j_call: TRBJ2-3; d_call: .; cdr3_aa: CASSQTATSTDTQYF; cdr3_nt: TGTGCCAGCAGCCAAACAGCCACTAGCACAGATACGCAGTATTTT
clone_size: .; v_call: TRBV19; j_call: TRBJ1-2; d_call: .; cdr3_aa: CASSIDVYGYGYTF; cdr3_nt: TGTGCCAGTAGTATAGATGTTTACGGATATGGCTACACCTTC
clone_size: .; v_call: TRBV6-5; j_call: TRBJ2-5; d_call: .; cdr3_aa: CASSYNRAQYF; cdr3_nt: TGTGCCAGCAGTTACAACAGAGCCCAGTACTTC
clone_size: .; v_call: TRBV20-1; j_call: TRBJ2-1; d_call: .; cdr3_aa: CSARENEQFF; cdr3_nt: TGCAGTGCGCGAGAGAATGAGCAGTTCTTC
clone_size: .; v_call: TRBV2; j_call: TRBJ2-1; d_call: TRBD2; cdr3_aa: CASSEELAGGVKQFF; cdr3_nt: TGTGCCAGCAGTGAAGAACTAGCGGGGGGCGTCAAGCAGTTCTTC
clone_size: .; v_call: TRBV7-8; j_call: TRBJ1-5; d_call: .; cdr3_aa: CASSTHRVSNQPQHF; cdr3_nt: TGTGCCAGCAGCACCCATAGGGTAAGCAATCAGCCCCAGCATTTT
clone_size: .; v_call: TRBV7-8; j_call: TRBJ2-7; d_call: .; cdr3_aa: CASSSFGVAYEQYF; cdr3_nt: TGTGCCAGCAGCTCGTTTGGGGTAGCCTACGAGCAGTACTTC
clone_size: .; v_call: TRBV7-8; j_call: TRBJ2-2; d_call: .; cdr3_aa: CASSTRTINTGELFF; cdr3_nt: TGTGCCAGCAGCACTAGGACTATCAACACCGGGGAGCTGTTTTTT
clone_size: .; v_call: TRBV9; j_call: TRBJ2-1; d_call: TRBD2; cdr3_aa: CASSVGLAGDYNEQFF; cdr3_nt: TGTGCCAGCAGCGTCGGACTAGCGGGAGACTACAATGAGCAGTTCTTC
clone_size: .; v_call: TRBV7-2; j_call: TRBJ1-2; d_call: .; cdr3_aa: CASSSPSEMVYGYTF; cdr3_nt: TGTGCCAGCAGCTCGCCTTCCGAGATGGTCTATGGCTACACCTTC